Below, one T cell receptor beta chain is given with its context. V dropped 6 bases and J dropped 4 bases, with 13 bases sitting between them. The CDR3 has 13 amino acids. Assay: immunoSEQ multiplex PCR; the TCRdb copy retains only in-frame clones and omits some. This table has under 150,000 clones, more than 70% appearing once. The data belong to a study of blood T cell repertoires in COVID-19. The chain recombines TRBV12-3 or TRBV12-4 with TRBJ2-7; perhaps TRBD1 as D (5 bases). Sequenced input: peripheral blood. The source of this sequence is a human donor in a cohort sampled during active COVID-19. CDR3 sequence (DNA): TGTGCCAGCAGCCGACAGCCAGCTTACGAGCAGTACTTC. Translation: CASSRQPAYEQYF.